This TCR beta chain was obtained from a study of T cells in Graves' hyperthyroidism and ophthalmopathy. With 4 bases clipped from V and 3 bases from J, the junction kept 7 bases outside the gene matches. The CDR3 is 17 residues long. Per the germline V gene, CDR1 is SGHVS and CDR2 is FQNEAQ. Study observations and caveats: Among thyroid clonotypes expanded above 0.001, most also appeared in blood.

At least ten counts were recorded for this clonotype. Its antigen is unknown. TCR beta CDR3 sequences were amplified from RNA transcripts. TCR CDR3 underwent first-round RT-PCR with the HTBI primer set. Using its own MiXCR run on the multiplex PCR reads, TCRdb lists one record per CDR3 protein. The table includes more than 300,000 distinct CDR3 sequences, 17% detected once. The gene calls are TRBV7-8 and TRBJ2-3; 13 positions match TRBD2. This clonotype was sampled from a woman aged 25-40 years with Graves' hyperthyroidism that later progressed to Graves' ophthalmopathy. Sequenced: blood. The CDR3 protein is CASSYDRTSGRTDTQYF. As DNA, the CDR3 is TGTGCCAGCAGCTACGACCGGACTAGCGGGAGAACAGATACGCAGTATTTT.